The 24 T cell receptor beta chains reported below all come from one sample, sequenced in a study of shared clonotypes between healthy human individuals. Method: immunoSEQ multiplex PCR; TCRdb's copy keeps in-frame clones and lacks some. This sample carries 490,000 or so clones, around 79% of them seen once, and the ten largest clones take about an eighth. The sample was PBMCs. The receptors originated from a woman aged 40 to 50 in good health. Some clones in this sample may be carry-over from other donors' samples.

The chain recombines TRBV10-3 with TRBJ1-6; unclear D gene. Germline assignment: CDR1 ENHRY and CDR2 SYGVKD. Trimming removed 7 bases at V and 7 bases at J, with 17 bases between. The CDR3 length is 15 residues. CDR3 in DNA: TGTGCCATCACCGAGCGGGGAGAGGGAAATTCACCCCTCCACTTT. It specifies CAITERGEGNSPLHF.

Worth noting for this clone: A far larger clone is just one base off, so this is likely a read error. The gene calls are TRBV4-3 and TRBJ2-4; 9 bases fit TRBD2. Germline V gene sequence: CDR1 LGHNA, CDR2 YSLEER. The CDR3 covers 13 residues. DNA for the CDR3: TGCGCCAGCAGCCAAGATGGGGCGGGAGGGCCTGTCTTC. The encoded protein is CASSQDGAGGPVF.

The chain employs TRBV5-1 and TRBJ1-3; no firm D call. This CDR3 is built from 14 residues. Germline V gene data show CDR1 as SGHRS and CDR2 as YFSETQ. Trimming shortened V by 2 bases and J by 4 bases, and 10 bases separated the two germline ends. The CDR3 region has the DNA TGCGCCAGCAGCTTCGGCAGCCGAGGAAACACCATATATTTT. Translating gives CASSFGSRGNTIYF.

This clone was detected a few times. The V gene is TRBV10-3, the J gene TRBJ2-3, with 10 bases fitting TRBD1. J was trimmed by 4 bases and V by 10 bases; bases with no gene match: 8. This CDR3 spans 14 amino acids. The germline V gene encodes CDR1 ENHRY and CDR2 SYGVKD. The CDR3, as DNA: TGTGCCACTTCCGGGACAGGGGATTCAGATACGCAGTATTTT. This gives the protein CATSGTGDSDTQYF.

The chain recombines TRBV19 with TRBJ1-5, with D unclear. The CDR3 runs to 16 residues. V lost 8 bases and J lost 2, with 19 bases in between. From germline, CDR1 is LNHDA and CDR2 SQIVND (reference sequence). CDR3 loop: CASSSMSGVGNQPQHF. The CDR3 bases are TGTGCCAGTTCGTCCATGAGCGGGGTTGGCAATCAGCCCCAGCATTTT.

A single count supports this clone. The V gene is TRBV2, the J gene TRBJ2-2; 7 nucleotides line up with TRBD1. Germline V gene sequence: CDR1 SNHLY, CDR2 FYNNEI. Trimming at V came to 7 bases and at J to 2 bases, leaving 4 bases not matched to a gene. The CDR3 totals 14 residues. The CDR3 DNA follows: TGTGCCAGCACAGGACAGGTTAACACCGGGGAGCTGTTTTTT. Translation: CASTGQVNTGELFF.

This clone was observed many times. The chain employs TRBV15 and TRBJ2-5; a possible D gene is TRBD2 (6 bases). This CDR3 comprises 18 residues. Between the trimmed V and J ends, which lost 6 bases and 5 bases, there was a span of 28 bases. CDR1 and CDR2 (germline): LNHNV, YYDKDF (reference sequence). CDR3 nucleotides: TGTGCCACCAGTCCACGGGGAGGTGGCGGGGCCTTCAGGGAGACCCAGTACTTC. This encodes CATSPRGGGGAFRETQYF. Looking up the rest from reference TRBV15 and TRBJ2-5 gives the full variable domain: DAMVIQNPRYQVTQFGKPVTLSCSQTLNHNVMYWYQQKSSQAPKLLFHYYDKDFNNEADTPDNFQSRRPNTSFCFLDIRSPGLGDTAMYLCATSPRGGGGAFRETQYFGPGTRLLVL.

This sequence joins TRBV18 and TRBJ2-1; no clear D gene. V was pared by 1 base and J by 6 bases, with 7 bases between. Germline assignment: CDR1 KGHSH and CDR2 LQKENI. This CDR3 has 13 amino acids. The CDR3 reads CASSPQFANEQFF. The CDR3 region has the DNA TGTGCCAGCTCACCACAGTTCGCCAATGAGCAGTTCTTC.

The chain uses TRBV10-3 and TRBJ2-2, with D possibly matching TRBD1 (5 bases). V lost 3 bases and J lost 5, with 10 bases in between. The CDR3 is made up of 14 amino acids. CDR1 ENHRY and CDR2 SYGVKD come from the germline V gene. DNA for the CDR3: TGTGCCATCAGTGAAGGGGTAGAAACCGGGGAGCTGTTTTTT. Residues: CAISEGVETGELFF.

The rearrangement links TRBV7-2 to TRBJ2-5; TRBD2 matches 7 bases. After removal of 4 bases from V and 5 bases from J, the junction contained 7 bases not matched to a gene. Looked up from germline, CDR1 is SGHTA and CDR2 is FQGNSA. The CDR3 contains 14 residues. The CDR3 sequence: CASSSRAGIETQYF. Written as DNA, the CDR3 is TGTGCCAGCAGCTCCCGAGCGGGGATTGAGACCCAGTACTTC.

Concerning this clone: Different DNA sequences within this sample yield the same CDR3. The rearrangement links TRBV28 to TRBJ2-7; unclear D gene. Trimming took off 4 bases at V and 6 bases at J, with 13 bases between the two ends. The length of the CDR3 is 13 residues. From germline, CDR1 is MDHEN and CDR2 SYDVKM. The CDR3 bases are TGTGCCAGCAGTTCGTACCGAGAATCCGAGCAGTACTTC. Encoded protein: CASSSYRESEQYF.

The chain links TRBV4-1 to TRBJ2-1, with D unresolved. Germline lookup yields CDR1 MGHRA and CDR2 YSYEKL. Trimming took off 2 bases at V and 15 bases at J, with 20 bases between the two ends. CDR3 length: 14 amino acids. CDR3: CASSQPRLTVRRFF. DNA of the CDR3: TGCGCCAGCAGCCAACCGCGGCTAACCGTCCGGCGGTTCTTC.

This clone was seen ten or more times. This chain connects TRBV27 to TRBJ2-7; 12 bases match TRBD2. J gave up 0 bases and V 6 bases, and 15 bases lay outside the gene matches. This CDR3 has 19 residues. CDR1 is MNHEY and CDR2 is SMNVEV in the germline V gene (reference sequence). CDR3 region: CASSPSETSGSPFSYEQYF. The CDR3 bases are TGTGCCAGCAGCCCCTCCGAGACTAGCGGGAGTCCCTTCTCCTACGAGCAGTACTTC.

The V and J genes are TRBV5-1 and TRBJ1-3; no firm D call. V was pared by 0 bases and J by 0 bases, with 7 bases between. CDR1 is SGHRS and CDR2 is YFSETQ in the germline V gene. There are 15 residues in the CDR3. This CDR3 reads CASSLALTSGNTIYF. The CDR3 nucleotides are TGCGCCAGCAGCTTGGCGCTGACCTCTGGAAACACCATATATTTT.

To note about this clone: This may arise from a read error, as a much more abundant clone is one base away. This CDR3 is also generated by other DNA sequences in the sample. V usage is TRBV6-4 and J usage is TRBJ2-3; 12 positions match TRBD2. The CDR3 contains 15 residues. From germline, CDR1 is MRHNA and CDR2 SNTAGT. V shed 4 bases, J shed 1 base, and the junction held 0 bases outside the gene matches. The CDR3 here is CASSGLAGGTDTQYF. DNA for the CDR3: TGTGCCAGCAGTGGACTAGCGGGGGGCACAGATACGCAGTATTTT.

The chain joins TRBV19 to TRBJ2-2; D gene unclear. The CDR3 runs 15 residues. CDR1 LNHDA and CDR2 SQIVND come from the germline V gene (reference sequence). The ends were cut back, 2 bases at V and 3 bases at J, with 10 bases in the middle. In DNA form, the CDR3 reads TGTGCCAGTAGTATACGGGCAGATCACACCGGGGAGCTGTTTTTT. This gives the protein CASSIRADHTGELFF.

The chain joins TRBV5-6 to TRBJ1-2; D ambiguous. Germline CDR1 SGHDT, CDR2 YYEEEE. V was cut by 2 bases and J by 0 bases, with 8 bases left in between. CDR3 length: 14 residues. CDR3 sequence reads: CASSLIRSNYGYTF. The CDR3 region has the DNA TGTGCCAGCAGCTTAATCCGGTCTAACTATGGCTACACCTTC.

The V gene is TRBV5-1, the J gene TRBJ2-3; maybe TRBD1 (7 bases). Trimming shortened V by 6 bases and J by 0 bases, and 11 bases separated the two germline ends. CDR3 length equals 14 residues. Germline CDR1 is SGHRS and CDR2 is YFSETQ. CDR3 region: CASKEGASTDTQYF. The CDR3 nucleotides are TGCGCCAGCAAGGAGGGGGCGAGCACAGATACGCAGTATTTT.

This clone was observed a few times. The chain recombines TRBV7-6 with TRBJ1-5; a possible D gene is TRBD1 (5 bases). In germline, CDR1 is SGHVS, CDR2 FNYEAQ. The CDR3 is 14 residues long. Trimming pared 5 bases from V and 6 bases from J, leaving 14 bases between. CDR3 residues: CASSPDGTLQPQHF. The CDR3 DNA is TGTGCCAGCAGCCCAGACGGGACCCTTCAGCCCCAGCATTTT.

Written as DNA, the CDR3 is TGTGCCATCAGTACAGGGGTTGGGTCCACTGAAGCTTTCTTT. Encoded protein: CAISTGVGSTEAFF. This chain connects TRBV10-3 to TRBJ1-1; 7 nucleotides align to TRBD1. In germline, CDR1 is ENHRY, CDR2 SYGVKD. The V and J ends lost 5 bases and 4 bases, in that order; junction bases with no gene match: 7. The CDR3 loop spans 14 amino acids.

The V and J genes are TRBV4-1 and TRBJ2-1; D is perhaps TRBD1 (7 bases). Germline CDR1 MGHRA, CDR2 YSYEKL. Trimming cost V 0 bases and J 4 bases, with 10 bases left between them. CDR3 size: 15 residues. The CDR3 spells CASSQEGGQYNEQFF. In DNA form, the CDR3 reads TGCGCCAGCAGCCAAGAGGGGGGACAGTACAATGAGCAGTTCTTC.

Concerning this clone: A far larger clone lies a single base away; this is likely a read error. At the DNA level, this CDR3 is encoded by other sequences in the same sample as well. The V call is TRBV9, the J call TRBJ1-5, with D hard to call. Trimming removed 4 bases at V and 0 bases at J, with 5 bases between. Germline CDR1 and CDR2: SGDLS and YYNGEE. The CDR3 runs to 13 residues. The CDR3 protein is CASSRDSNQPQHF. The CDR3 DNA follows: TGTGCCAGCAGCAGAGATAGCAATCAGCCCCAGCATTTT. Together with reference TRBV9 and TRBJ1-5, the CDR3 gives the full variable domain: DSGVTQTPKHLITATGQRVTLRCSPRSGDLSVYWYQQSLDQGLQFLIQYYNGEERAKGNILERFSAQQFPDLHSELNLSSLELGDSALYFCASSRDSNQPQHFGDGTRLSIL.

This clone was recorded many times. V gene TRBV7-2 combines with J gene TRBJ1-1; D unresolved. Trimming took off 3 bases at V and 1 base at J, with 9 bases between the two ends. Per germline, CDR1 SGHTA and CDR2 FQGNSA. This CDR3 region has 14 residues. This CDR3 is CASSLGGWNTEAFF. The CDR3 nucleotides read TGTGCCAGCAGCTTGGGTGGTTGGAACACTGAAGCTTTCTTT.

This chain's CDR3 is CASSFSGAGGELFF. The DNA for the CDR3 is TGCGCCAGCAGCTTCTCGGGAGCGGGCGGGGAGCTGTTTTTT. The chain employs TRBV5-1 and TRBJ2-2, with D perhaps TRBD2 (6 bases). The V end was cut by 2 bases, the J end by 7 bases, with 12 bases between. This CDR3 is built from 14 residues. Germline V lookup: CDR1 SGHRS, CDR2 YFSETQ.